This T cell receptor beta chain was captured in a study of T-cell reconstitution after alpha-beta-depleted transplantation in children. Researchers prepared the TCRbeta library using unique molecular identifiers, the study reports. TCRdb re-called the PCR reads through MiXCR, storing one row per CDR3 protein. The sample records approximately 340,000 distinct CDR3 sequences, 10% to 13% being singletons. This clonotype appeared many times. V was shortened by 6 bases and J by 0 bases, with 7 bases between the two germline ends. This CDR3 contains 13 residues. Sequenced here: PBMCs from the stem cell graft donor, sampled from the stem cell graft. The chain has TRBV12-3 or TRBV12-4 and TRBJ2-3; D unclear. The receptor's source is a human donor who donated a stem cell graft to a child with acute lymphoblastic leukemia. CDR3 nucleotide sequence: TGTGCCAGCAGCTTATCCAGCACAGATACGCAGTATTTT. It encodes CASSLSSTDTQYF.